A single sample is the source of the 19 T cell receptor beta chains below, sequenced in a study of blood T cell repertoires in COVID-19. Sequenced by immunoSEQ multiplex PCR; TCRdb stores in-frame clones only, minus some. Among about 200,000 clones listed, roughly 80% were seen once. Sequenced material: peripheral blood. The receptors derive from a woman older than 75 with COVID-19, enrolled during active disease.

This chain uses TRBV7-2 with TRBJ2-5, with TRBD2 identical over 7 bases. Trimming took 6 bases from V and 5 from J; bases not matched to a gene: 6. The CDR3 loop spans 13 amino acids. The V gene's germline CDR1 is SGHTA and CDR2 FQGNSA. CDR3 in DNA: TGTGCCAGCAGGTTGGGGGGGTGGGAGACCCAGTACTTC. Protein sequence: CASRLGGWETQYF.

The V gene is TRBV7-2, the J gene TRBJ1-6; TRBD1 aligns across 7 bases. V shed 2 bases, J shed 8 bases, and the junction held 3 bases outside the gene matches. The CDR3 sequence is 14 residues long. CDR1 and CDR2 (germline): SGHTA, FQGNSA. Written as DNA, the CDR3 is TGTGCCAGCAGCTTAAGGGGGCCTTATTCACCCCTCCACTTT. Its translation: CASSLRGPYSPLHF.

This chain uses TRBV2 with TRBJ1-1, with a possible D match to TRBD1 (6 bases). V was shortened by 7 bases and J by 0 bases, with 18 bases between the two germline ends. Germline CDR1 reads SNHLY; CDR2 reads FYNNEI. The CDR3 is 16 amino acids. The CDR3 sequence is CASNGDIEPMNTEAFF. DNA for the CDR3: TGTGCCAGCAATGGGGACATCGAGCCTATGAACACTGAAGCTTTCTTT.

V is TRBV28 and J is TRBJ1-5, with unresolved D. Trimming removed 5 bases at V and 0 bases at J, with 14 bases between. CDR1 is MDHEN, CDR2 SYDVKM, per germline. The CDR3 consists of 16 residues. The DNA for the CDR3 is TGTGCCAGCAGTCGGGGAGGACGTGATAGCAATCAGCCCCAGCATTTT. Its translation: CASSRGGRDSNQPQHF. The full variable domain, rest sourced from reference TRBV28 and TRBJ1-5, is DVKVTQSSRYLVKRTGEKVFLECVQDMDHENMFWYRQDPGLGLRLIYFSYDVKMKEKGDIPEGYSVSREKKERFSLILESASTNQTSMYLCASSRGGRDSNQPQHFGDGTRLSIL.

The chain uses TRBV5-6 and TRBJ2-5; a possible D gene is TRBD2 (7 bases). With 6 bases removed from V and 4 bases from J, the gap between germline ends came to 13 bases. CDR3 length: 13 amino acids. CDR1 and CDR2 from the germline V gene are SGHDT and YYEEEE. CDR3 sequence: CASNAGARETQYF. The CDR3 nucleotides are TGTGCCAGCAATGCGGGGGCCCGAGAGACCCAGTACTTC. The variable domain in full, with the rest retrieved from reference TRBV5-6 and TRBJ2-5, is DAGVTQSPTHLIKTRGQQVTLRCSPKSGHDTVSWYQQALGQGPQFIFQYYEEEERQRGNFPDRFSGHQFPNYSSELNVNALLLGDSALYLCASNAGARETQYFGPGTRLLVL.

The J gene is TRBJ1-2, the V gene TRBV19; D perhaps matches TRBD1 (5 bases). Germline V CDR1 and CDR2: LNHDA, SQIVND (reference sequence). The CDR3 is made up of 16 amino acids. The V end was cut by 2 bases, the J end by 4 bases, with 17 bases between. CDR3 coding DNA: TGTGCCAGTAGTATAATCGCGGGACCACTGGGCTATGGCTACACCTTC. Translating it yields CASSIIAGPLGYGYTF.

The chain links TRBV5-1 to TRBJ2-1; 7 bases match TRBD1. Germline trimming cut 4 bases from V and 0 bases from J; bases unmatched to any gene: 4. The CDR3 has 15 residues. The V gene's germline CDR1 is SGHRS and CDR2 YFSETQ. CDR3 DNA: TGCGCCAGCAGCGGGGACAGTCGCTCCTACAATGAGCAGTTCTTC. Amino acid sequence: CASSGDSRSYNEQFF.

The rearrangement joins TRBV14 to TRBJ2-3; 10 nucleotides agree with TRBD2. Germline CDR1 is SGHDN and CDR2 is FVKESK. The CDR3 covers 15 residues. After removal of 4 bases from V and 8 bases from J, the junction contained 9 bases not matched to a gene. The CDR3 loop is CASSPGTSVPGTQYF. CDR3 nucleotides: TGTGCCAGCAGCCCGGGGACTAGCGTCCCCGGTACGCAGTATTTT.

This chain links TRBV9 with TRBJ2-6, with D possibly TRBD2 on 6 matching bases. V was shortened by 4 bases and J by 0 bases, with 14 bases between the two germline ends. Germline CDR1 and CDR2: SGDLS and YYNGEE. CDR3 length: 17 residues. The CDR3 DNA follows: TGTGCCAGCAGCACGCTGGGGACTCCCTCTGGGGCCAACGTCCTGACTTTC. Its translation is CASSTLGTPSGANVLTF. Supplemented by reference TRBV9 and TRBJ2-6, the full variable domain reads DSGVTQTPKHLITATGQRVTLRCSPRSGDLSVYWYQQSLDQGLQFLIQYYNGEERAKGNILERFSAQQFPDLHSELNLSSLELGDSALYFCASSTLGTPSGANVLTFGAGSRLTVL.

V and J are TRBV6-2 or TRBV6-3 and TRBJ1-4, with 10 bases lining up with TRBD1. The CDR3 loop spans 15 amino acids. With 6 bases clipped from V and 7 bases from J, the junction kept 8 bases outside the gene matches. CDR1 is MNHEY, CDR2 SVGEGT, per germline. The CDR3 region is CASSPTRDRGEKLFF. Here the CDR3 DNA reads TGTGCCAGCAGCCCAACGCGGGACAGGGGTGAAAAACTGTTTTTT.

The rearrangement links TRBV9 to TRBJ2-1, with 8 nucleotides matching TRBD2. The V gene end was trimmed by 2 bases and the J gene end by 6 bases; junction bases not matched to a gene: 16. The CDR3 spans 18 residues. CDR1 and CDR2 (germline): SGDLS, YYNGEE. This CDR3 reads CASSVSSREGLMSNEQFF. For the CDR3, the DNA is TGTGCCAGCAGCGTTTCATCCCGGGAGGGCCTTATGAGCAATGAGCAGTTCTTC.

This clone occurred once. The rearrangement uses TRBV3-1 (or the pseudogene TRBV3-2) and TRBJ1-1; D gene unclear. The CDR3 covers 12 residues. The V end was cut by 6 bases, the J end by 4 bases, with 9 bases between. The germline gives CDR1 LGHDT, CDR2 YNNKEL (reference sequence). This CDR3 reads CASSYAGTEAFF. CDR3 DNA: TGTGCCAGCAGTTACGCGGGCACTGAAGCTTTCTTT.

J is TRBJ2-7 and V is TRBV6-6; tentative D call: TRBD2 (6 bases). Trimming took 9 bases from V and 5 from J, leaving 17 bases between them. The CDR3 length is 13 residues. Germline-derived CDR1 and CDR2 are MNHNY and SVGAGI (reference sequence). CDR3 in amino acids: CARDPVTGDEQYF. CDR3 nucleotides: TGTGCCAGAGACCCGGTGACGGGAGACGAGCAGTACTTC.

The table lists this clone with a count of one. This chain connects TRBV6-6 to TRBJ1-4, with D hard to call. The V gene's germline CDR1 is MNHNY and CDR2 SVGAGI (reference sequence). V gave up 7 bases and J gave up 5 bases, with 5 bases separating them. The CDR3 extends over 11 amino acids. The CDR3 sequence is CASILNEKLFF. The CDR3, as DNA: TGTGCCAGCATCCTAAATGAAAAACTGTTTTTT.

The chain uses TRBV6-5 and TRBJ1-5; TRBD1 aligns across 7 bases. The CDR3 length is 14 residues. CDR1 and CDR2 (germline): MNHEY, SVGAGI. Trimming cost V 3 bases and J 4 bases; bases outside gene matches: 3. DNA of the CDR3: TGTGCCAGCAGTTATTACAGGGGAAATCAGCCCCAGCATTTT. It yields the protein CASSYYRGNQPQHF.

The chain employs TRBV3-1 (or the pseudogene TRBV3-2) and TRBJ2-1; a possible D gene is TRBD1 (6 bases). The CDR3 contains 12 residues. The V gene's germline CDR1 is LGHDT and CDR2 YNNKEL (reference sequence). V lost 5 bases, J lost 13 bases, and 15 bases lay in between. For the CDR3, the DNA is TGTGCCAGCAGCTACACCCAACAGGGACAGTTCTTC. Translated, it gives CASSYTQQGQFF.

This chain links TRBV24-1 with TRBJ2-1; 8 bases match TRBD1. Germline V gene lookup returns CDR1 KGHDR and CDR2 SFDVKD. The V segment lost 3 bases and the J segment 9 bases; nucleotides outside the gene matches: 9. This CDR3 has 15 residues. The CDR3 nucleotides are TGTGCCACCAGTGATGCCCGGACAGGGTTTGGTGAGCAGTTCTTC. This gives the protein CATSDARTGFGEQFF.

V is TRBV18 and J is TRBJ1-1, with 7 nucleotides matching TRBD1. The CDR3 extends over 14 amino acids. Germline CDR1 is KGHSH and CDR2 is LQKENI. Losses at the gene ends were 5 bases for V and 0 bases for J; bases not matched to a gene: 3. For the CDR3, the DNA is TGTGCCAGCTCAGCGGGACAGCTGAACACTGAAGCTTTCTTT. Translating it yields CASSAGQLNTEAFF. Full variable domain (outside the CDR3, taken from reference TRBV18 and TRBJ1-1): NAGVMQNPRHLVRRRGQEARLRCSPMKGHSHVYWYRQLPEEGLKFMVYLQKENIIDESGMPKERFSAEFPKEGPSILRIQQVVRGDSAAYFCASSAGQLNTEAFFGQGTRLTVV.

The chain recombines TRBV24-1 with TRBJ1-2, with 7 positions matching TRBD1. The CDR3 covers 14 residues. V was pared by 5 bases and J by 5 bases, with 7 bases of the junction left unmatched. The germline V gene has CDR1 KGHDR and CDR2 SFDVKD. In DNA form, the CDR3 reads TGTGCCACCAGTGGCCCGGGGACAGAGTATGGCTACACCTTC. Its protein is CATSGPGTEYGYTF.